Listed here are 8 T cell receptor beta chains from one sample, sequenced in a study of T cell responses to AZD1222 COVID-19 vaccine. Some clones are missing from TCRdb's copy, which holds only in-frame ones; the method was immunoSEQ multiplex PCR. The sample consists of around 110,000 clones, about nine tenths of them appearing once. Sequencing was performed on peripheral blood, taken on day 0 of AZD1222 vaccination. Receptor source: an adult in good health.

The rearrangement joins TRBV7-9 to TRBJ2-7, with D possibly being TRBD1 (5 bases). The germline V gene encodes CDR1 SEHNR and CDR2 FQNEAQ (reference sequence). V was cut by 1 base and J by 4 bases, with 11 bases left in between. The CDR3 extends over 14 amino acids. CDR3: CASSLVGHLYEQYF. In DNA form, the CDR3 reads TGTGCCAGCAGCTTAGTAGGACATCTTTACGAGCAGTACTTC.

This chain joins TRBV7-8 and TRBJ2-3; 7 bases fit TRBD1. The CDR3 spans 16 residues. CDR1 and CDR2 from the germline V gene are SGHVS and FQNEAQ. V lost 5 bases and J lost 2; bases outside the gene matches: 10. CDR3 DNA sequence: TGTGCCAGCAGCCGGGACGGGACAGCGAACACAGATACGCAGTATTTT. Protein product: CASSRDGTANTDTQYF.

This clone was seen a single time. V usage is TRBV12-2 and J usage is TRBJ2-3; the D call TRBD2 from the table was never checked on the DNA. TRBV12-2 counts as a pseudogene. The CDR3 loop spans 21 amino acids. The CDR3 protein is CASRPHQIAGPYQKGTDTQYF. CDR3 nucleotide sequence: TGTGCAAGTCGCCCACACCAAATAGCGGGCCCCTATCAGAAAGGCACAGATACGCAGTATTTT.

This chain uses TRBV4-2 with TRBJ2-6, with TRBD2 matching over 9 bases. From germline, CDR1 is LGHNA and CDR2 YNFKEQ. The CDR3 is made up of 18 amino acids. Trimming at V came to 4 bases and at J to 0 bases, leaving 7 bases not matched to a gene. As DNA, the CDR3 is TGTGCCAGCAGCCTAGGACTAGCGAGAACCTCTGGGGCCAACGTCCTGACTTTC. Translating it yields CASSLGLARTSGANVLTF.

In this sample, this clone turned up a few times. The J gene is TRBJ2-7, the V gene TRBV6-2 or TRBV6-3; 9 positions match TRBD1. Germline trimming cut 6 bases from V and 5 bases from J; bases unmatched to any gene: 8. Germline V gene sequence: CDR1 MNHEY, CDR2 SVGEGT. CDR3 length: 14 residues. For the CDR3, the DNA is TGTGCCAGCAGACCTACCGGGACAGGGAACGAGCAGTACTTC. Its translation is CASRPTGTGNEQYF.

The chain couples TRBV6-4 to TRBJ1-1; D possibly corresponds to TRBD1 (5 bases). This CDR3 contains 12 residues. CDR1 is MRHNA and CDR2 is SNTAGT in the germline V gene. DNA for the CDR3: TGTGGGGCGACGGGGGGGAACACTGAAGCTTTCTTT. It yields the protein CGATGGNTEAFF.

The chain uses TRBV19 and TRBJ1-2; unclear D gene. With 8 bases removed from V and 2 bases from J, the gap between germline ends came to 9 bases. The CDR3 is 12 amino acids. Germline V lookup: CDR1 LNHDA, CDR2 SQIVND (reference sequence). CDR3 sequence reads: CASGLRNYGYTF. DNA for the CDR3: TGTGCCAGTGGACTCAGGAACTATGGCTACACCTTC.

V usage is TRBV6-5 and J usage is TRBJ2-5, with D perhaps given as TRBD1 or TRBD2 (5 bases each). The germline V gene encodes CDR1 MNHEY and CDR2 SVGAGI. The CDR3 consists of 15 residues. V lost 6 bases to trimming and J lost 7 bases, with 21 bases between them. CDR3 region: CASRIEPGTSGTQYF. CDR3 nucleotide sequence: TGTGCCAGCAGAATCGAGCCCGGGACCTCGGGGACCCAGTACTTC.